One and the same sample provided the 14 T cell receptor beta chains below, sequenced in a study of cytomegalovirus exposure and HLA in healthy donors. This PCR relied on a set of 60 Vbeta primers and 13 Jbeta primers. This table comes from immunoSEQ multiplex PCR, and its TCRdb copy is limited to in-frame clones, with some not included. The data show tens of thousands of clones, about 53% seen once. Sequenced sample: PBMCs. These receptors originate from a woman aged 40 to 50 in good health and CMV-seropositive.

The V call is TRBV14, the J call TRBJ2-3; D uncertain. V lost 0 bases and J 7 bases, leaving 5 bases between the germline ends. Germline V gene data show CDR1 as SGHDN and CDR2 as FVKESK. The CDR3 spans 12 residues. Written as DNA, the CDR3 is TGTGCCAGCAGCCAAGATCTATATACGCAGTATTTT. Translating gives CASSQDLYTQYF.

The CDR3, as DNA: TGCAGCGTTGAACTTGCAGGGCAGAAGCAGTACTTC. It yields the protein CSVELAGQKQYF. J is TRBJ2-7 and V is TRBV29-1, with D possibly TRBD1 on 5 matching bases. Germline CDR1 SQVTM, CDR2 ANQGSEA. The CDR3 is 12 residues long. V was shortened by 2 bases and J by 8 bases, with 13 bases between the two germline ends.

This clone is judged medium-sized. The chain joins TRBV4-1 to TRBJ2-2; weak D call: TRBD2 (6 bases). The CDR3 is 16 amino acids. Per the germline V gene, CDR1 is MGHRA and CDR2 is YSYEKL. V was shortened by 0 bases and J by 7 bases, with 15 bases between the two germline ends. The CDR3 is CASSQDQGGAVGELFF. The CDR3 nucleotides read TGCGCCAGCAGCCAAGATCAGGGCGGGGCAGTCGGGGAGCTGTTTTTT.

CDR3 loop: CASSLGQGGTGELFF. Here the CDR3 DNA reads TGTGCCAGCAGCTTGGGACAGGGGGGGACCGGGGAGCTGTTTTTT. The rearrangement links TRBV7-2 to TRBJ2-2; 11 bases are shared with TRBD1. V shed 3 bases and J 5 bases; nucleotides not matched to a gene: 2. CDR1 is SGHTA and CDR2 is FQGNSA in the germline V gene. The length of the CDR3 is 15 residues.

The chain carries TRBV28 and TRBJ2-7, with TRBD1 matching 8 bases. The trim removed 6 bases at V and 3 bases at J, leaving 10 bases unmatched. The CDR3 extends over 15 amino acids. In germline, CDR1 is MDHEN, CDR2 SYDVKM. CDR3 sequence: CASSRLTGVNYEQYF. In nucleotides, the CDR3 is TGTGCCAGCAGCCGTCTGACAGGGGTTAACTACGAGCAGTACTTC.

The genes are TRBV6-5 and TRBJ2-7, with TRBD2 matching 8 bases. The CDR3 is 13 residues long. V lost 9 bases, J lost 5 bases, and 9 bases stayed unmatched. Per the germline V gene, CDR1 is MNHEY and CDR2 is SVGAGI. The CDR3, as DNA: TGTGCCAGTTGGAGCGGGGGCCCTAACGAGCAGTACTTC. It translates to CASWSGGPNEQYF.

The J gene is TRBJ1-1, the V gene TRBV19; no reliable D call. The V end lost 3 bases, the J end lost 7 bases, and 15 bases lay between the germline ends. The CDR3 totals 14 residues. Per germline, CDR1 LNHDA and CDR2 SQIVND (reference sequence). The CDR3 region is CASSIRVKPDEAFF. The CDR3 bases are TGTGCCAGTAGTATTCGGGTAAAACCAGATGAAGCTTTCTTT. Using reference TRBV19 and TRBJ1-1 for the parts outside the CDR3, the full variable domain is DGGITQSPKYLFRKEGQNVTLSCEQNLNHDAMYWYRQDPGQGLRLIYYSQIVNDFQKGDIAEGYSVSREKKESFPLTVTSAQKNPTAFYLCASSIRVKPDEAFFGQGTRLTVV.

The gene calls are TRBV5-1 and TRBJ1-5; maybe TRBD1 (5 bases). Trimming left V 0 bases short and J 1 base short, with 11 bases between. The CDR3 is made up of 16 amino acids. CDR1 SGHRS and CDR2 YFSETQ come from the germline V gene. The CDR3 loop reads CASSLDSGGSNQPQHF. The CDR3 nucleotides are TGCGCCAGCAGCTTGGATTCGGGGGGAAGCAATCAGCCCCAGCATTTT.

The rearrangement uses TRBV5-8 and TRBJ2-5; TRBD2 might be the D (7 bases). Trimming removed 6 bases at V and 0 bases at J, with 12 bases between. Germline V gene data show CDR1 as SGHTS and CDR2 as YDEGEE. The CDR3 sequence is 14 residues long. The CDR3 loop is CASNSGGHQETQYF. CDR3 DNA: TGTGCCAGCAACTCCGGGGGGCACCAAGAGACCCAGTACTTC.

A few counts support this clone. The genes are TRBV7-3 and TRBJ2-5; TRBD1 agrees at 9 bases. Looked up from germline, CDR1 is SGHTA and CDR2 is FQGTGA. V lost 5 bases to trimming and J lost 5 bases; unmatched junction nucleotides: 9. The CDR3 consists of 15 residues. The CDR3 DNA sequence: TGTGCCAGCAGCCGTTCACAGGGGGCGGGGGAGACCCAGTACTTC. As protein: CASSRSQGAGETQYF.

CDR3 bases: TGTGCCAGCTCACCCAGGTTCACAGATACGCAGTATTTT. Encoded protein: CASSPRFTDTQYF. This chain uses TRBV18 with TRBJ2-3; D is undetermined. Trimming removed 3 bases at V and 2 bases at J, with 6 bases between. The germline V gene has CDR1 KGHSH and CDR2 LQKENI. The CDR3 is made up of 13 amino acids. Full variable domain (outside the CDR3, taken from reference TRBV18 and TRBJ2-3): NAGVMQNPRHLVRRRGQEARLRCSPMKGHSHVYWYRQLPEEGLKFMVYLQKENIIDESGMPKERFSAEFPKEGPSILRIQQVVRGDSAAYFCASSPRFTDTQYFGPGTRLTVL.

The rearrangement links TRBV2 to TRBJ1-2; 7 nucleotides align to TRBD1. Germline values: CDR1 SNHLY, CDR2 FYNNEI. This CDR3 comprises 14 residues. V dropped 3 bases and J dropped 1; count of bases not matched to a gene: 2. The CDR3 nucleotides read TGTGCCAGCAGTGATCAGGGGGTTAACTATGGCTACACCTTC. Amino acids: CASSDQGVNYGYTF.

This clone has only a few counts. The gene calls are TRBV18 and TRBJ1-2; 7 bases are a match to TRBD1. Looked up from germline, CDR1 is KGHSH and CDR2 is LQKENI. The CDR3 has 12 residues. The V segment lost 4 bases and the J segment 7 bases; nucleotides outside the gene matches: 3. In DNA form, the CDR3 reads TGTGCCAGCTCACGACAGGGAGGTGGCTACACCTTC. It is translated as CASSRQGGGYTF.

The chain recombines TRBV19 with TRBJ1-6, with 10 nucleotides matching TRBD1. Unmatched junction bases numbered 3, after V lost 6 bases and J lost 4 bases. CDR3 length equals 15 residues. Germline CDR1 and CDR2: LNHDA and SQIVND (reference sequence). CDR3 sequence reads: CASRDRGSYNSPLHF. The DNA for the CDR3 is TGTGCCAGTAGGGACAGGGGGTCGTATAATTCACCCCTCCACTTT.